These T cell receptor beta chains were read from a single sample in a study of type 1 regulatory T cells. TCRdb passed the reads through MiXCR, listing each CDR3 protein once. Among roughly 65,000 distinct CDR3 sequences listed, almost 50% were seen once. No cognate antigen is known for these TCRs. Sequenced input: cultured non-Tr1 T cells, either the whole culture or a sorted T cell fraction (not recorded which). The receptor set was obtained from a human donor in good health. CDR3s include the opening cysteine and the closing phenylalanine or tryptophan.

j_gene: TRBJ1-5
v_gene: TRBV6-1
CDR3aa: CASTRQDLQPQHF

j_gene: TRBJ1-5
v_gene: TRBV27
CDR3aa: CASSFTGLSQPQHF

j_gene: TRBJ1-1
v_gene: TRBV30
CDR3aa: CAWDRRMNTEAFF

j_gene: TRBJ1-5
v_gene: TRBV2
CDR3aa: CASSQGQGAVQPQHF

j_gene: TRBJ2-1
v_gene: TRBV20-1
CDR3aa: CSARAGASYNEQFF

j_gene: TRBJ1-4
v_gene: TRBV28
CDR3aa: CAGSLRGASTNEKLFF

j_gene: TRBJ1-1
v_gene: TRBV4-2
CDR3aa: CASSQVPPGQINTEAFF

j_gene: TRBJ2-1
v_gene: TRBV7-6
CDR3aa: CASSPLGAGGGNEQFF

j_gene: TRBJ1-2
v_gene: TRBV19
CDR3aa: CASSIAGAGNYGYTF

j_gene: TRBJ1-5
v_gene: TRBV20-1
CDR3aa: CSAVIMPGNQPQHF

j_gene: TRBJ2-3
v_gene: TRBV5-1
CDR3aa: CASSLGESTDTQYF

j_gene: TRBJ1-1
v_gene: TRBV27
CDR3aa: CASRSFGTGNTEAFF

j_gene: TRBJ1-6
v_gene: TRBV6-5
CDR3aa: CASSDGASSPLHF

j_gene: TRBJ2-2
v_gene: TRBV4-2
CDR3aa: CASSRGLAGGDRELFF

j_gene: TRBJ2-1
v_gene: TRBV6-1
CDR3aa: CASRAVITHAYSEQFF

j_gene: TRBJ1-1
v_gene: TRBV20-1
CDR3aa: CSARRPSGGTEAFF

j_gene: TRBJ2-5
v_gene: TRBV7-2
CDR3aa: CASSLRLAGRNQETQYF

j_gene: TRBJ2-3
v_gene: TRBV6-5
CDR3aa: CASRPTITSTDTQYF

j_gene: TRBJ2-7
v_gene: TRBV7-9
CDR3aa: CASSSHREEQYF

j_gene: TRBJ1-4
v_gene: TRBV7-9
CDR3aa: CASRRRDRGREKLFF

j_gene: TRBJ2-7
v_gene: TRBV5-1
CDR3aa: CASSLNAGGRSYEQYF

j_gene: TRBJ2-3
v_gene: TRBV20-1
CDR3aa: CSATLGGLAGGRGTDTQYF

j_gene: TRBJ2-2
v_gene: TRBV30
CDR3aa: CAWSSGLLGTGELFF

j_gene: TRBJ2-5
v_gene: TRBV29-1
CDR3aa: CSVEHTQIETQYF

j_gene: TRBJ2-3
v_gene: TRBV7-3
CDR3aa: CASSLSSGGADTQYF

j_gene: TRBJ1-1
v_gene: TRBV20-1
CDR3aa: CSAAGGLGNTEAFF

j_gene: TRBJ2-2
v_gene: TRBV12-3/TRBV12-4
CDR3aa: CASSLDRNTGELFF

j_gene: TRBJ1-1
v_gene: TRBV7-9
CDR3aa: CASSLRGALTEAFF

j_gene: TRBJ2-7
v_gene: TRBV7-8
CDR3aa: CASSLGLGEQYF

j_gene: TRBJ1-2
v_gene: TRBV6-6
CDR3aa: CASSYSGRLAADGYTF

j_gene: TRBJ2-5
v_gene: TRBV7-3
CDR3aa: CASSTTLRGLETQYF

j_gene: TRBJ1-1
v_gene: TRBV3-1
CDR3aa: CASSQNTRGTEASF

j_gene: TRBJ2-2
v_gene: TRBV2
CDR3aa: CASSVTDTGELFF

j_gene: TRBJ1-2
v_gene: TRBV7-2
CDR3aa: CASSPSGEGGYTF

j_gene: TRBJ2-3
v_gene: TRBV5-1
CDR3aa: CASSLVPSTDTQYF

j_gene: TRBJ1-2
v_gene: TRBV19
CDR3aa: CASSLDRSGGYTF

j_gene: TRBJ1-1
v_gene: TRBV7-9
CDR3aa: CASSTFPGQWSPEAFF

j_gene: TRBJ1-2
v_gene: TRBV3-1
CDR3aa: CASSQGHYGYTF

j_gene: TRBJ1-2
v_gene: TRBV20-1
CDR3aa: CSARPSGPGYGYTF

j_gene: TRBJ1-6
v_gene: TRBV10-3
CDR3aa: CAIGWLPGDSPLHF

j_gene: TRBJ2-7
v_gene: TRBV20-1
CDR3aa: CSASLTYEQYF

j_gene: TRBJ2-1
v_gene: TRBV12-3/TRBV12-4
CDR3aa: CASSFLVYNEQFF

j_gene: TRBJ1-2
v_gene: TRBV7-2
CDR3aa: CASSFSAPGGYGYTF

j_gene: TRBJ2-1
v_gene: TRBV15
CDR3aa: CATSRDREVFNEQFF

j_gene: TRBJ2-7
v_gene: TRBV20-1
CDR3aa: CSARQGQGWEQYF

j_gene: TRBJ2-7
v_gene: TRBV20-1
CDR3aa: CSASRASLSSYEQYF

j_gene: TRBJ1-5
v_gene: TRBV25-1
CDR3aa: CASRPGGYSNQPQHF

j_gene: TRBJ1-1
v_gene: TRBV5-4
CDR3aa: CASSRGQGDNTEAFF

j_gene: TRBJ1-3
v_gene: TRBV12-3/TRBV12-4
CDR3aa: CASSLSRRDGNTIYF

j_gene: TRBJ2-6
v_gene: TRBV7-2
CDR3aa: CASSFAHSGANVLTF

j_gene: TRBJ2-1
v_gene: TRBV12-3/TRBV12-4
CDR3aa: CASSLQSNEQFF

j_gene: TRBJ1-1
v_gene: TRBV25-1
CDR3aa: CASSDPTGRRNTEAFF

j_gene: TRBJ2-5
v_gene: TRBV28
CDR3aa: CASSLASPETQYF

j_gene: TRBJ1-6
v_gene: TRBV12-3/TRBV12-4
CDR3aa: CASSETSSPLHF